The 31 T cell receptor beta chains listed next were all sequenced from one sample in a study of CXCR4 blockade with PD-1 therapy in pancreatic cancer. Data came from immunoSEQ multiplex PCR; TCRdb stores just in-frame clones and leaves some out. The sample includes 5,000 or so clones, around three fifths of them seen just once. Sequencing was carried out using tumor tissue. The receptors derive from a human donor with pancreatic ductal adenocarcinoma.

The V and J genes are TRBV29-1 and TRBJ2-1; 12 bases fit TRBD2. Germline V gives CDR1 SQVTM, CDR2 ANQGSEA. The CDR3 runs to 16 residues. Trimming at V came to 2 bases and at J to 8 bases, leaving 10 bases not matched to a gene. As DNA, the CDR3 is TGCAGCGTTGAATCCCGACTAGCGGGAGATGTAGATGAGCAGTTCTTC. Its protein is CSVESRLAGDVDEQFF.

V usage is TRBV29-1 and J usage is TRBJ2-1; D might be TRBD1 or TRBD2, each matching 5 bases. This CDR3 comprises 14 residues. V was trimmed by 4 bases and J by 0 bases, leaving 10 bases between them. Germline CDR1 is SQVTM and CDR2 is ANQGSEA. CDR3 nucleotide sequence: TGCAGCGTTGGCTGGGGGAACTCCTACAATGAGCAGTTCTTC. Translation: CSVGWGNSYNEQFF.

This clone was found a few times. The chain joins TRBV28 to TRBJ1-2, with D tentatively TRBD1 (5 bases). Germline lookup yields CDR1 MDHEN and CDR2 SYDVKM. The CDR3 totals 13 residues. V was trimmed by 5 bases and J by 2 bases, leaving 9 bases between them. The CDR3, as DNA: TGTGCCAGCAGTCAGGGAATCAACTATGGCTACACCTTC. It yields the protein CASSQGINYGYTF.

This clone turned up a few times. The V call is TRBV2, the J call TRBJ1-4, with 10 bases matching TRBD1. The CDR3 runs 14 residues. V lost 6 bases and J lost 4; bases outside the gene matches: 2. The germline V gene encodes CDR1 SNHLY and CDR2 FYNNEI. DNA for the CDR3: TGTGCCAGCAGCCGGGACAGGGGTAATGAAAAACTGTTTTTT. This codes for CASSRDRGNEKLFF.

CDR3 sequence reads: CASSGGRRSYEQYF. DNA for the CDR3: TGTGCCAGCAGTGGAGGGCGACGGTCCTACGAGCAGTACTTC. J is TRBJ2-7 and V is TRBV6-8; D perhaps matches TRBD2 (6 bases). The CDR3 is 14 amino acids. From germline, CDR1 is MNHGY and CDR2 SAAAGT. V lost 5 bases to trimming and J lost 1 base, with 12 bases between them.

The chain couples TRBV18 to TRBJ2-3; D is unresolved. V dropped 3 bases and J dropped 0 bases, with 10 bases sitting between them. This CDR3 has 15 amino acids. Germline V lookup: CDR1 KGHSH, CDR2 LQKENI. In DNA, the CDR3 is TGTGCCAGCTCACCTTCGGCAGGTAGCACAGATACGCAGTATTTT. This gives the protein CASSPSAGSTDTQYF.

In its sample, this clone was seen once. The V and J genes are TRBV15 and TRBJ2-3, with a weak D call TRBD2 (7 bases). CDR1 and CDR2 from the germline V gene are LNHNV and YYDKDF (reference sequence). V lost 0 bases to trimming and J lost 3 bases, with 13 bases between them. The CDR3 has 16 amino acids. The CDR3 is CATSREGGGATDTQYF. In DNA, the CDR3 is TGTGCCACCAGCAGAGAAGGGGGGGGTGCTACAGATACGCAGTATTTT. Complete variable domain (other parts from reference TRBV15 and TRBJ2-3): DAMVIQNPRYQVTQFGKPVTLSCSQTLNHNVMYWYQQKSSQAPKLLFHYYDKDFNNEADTPDNFQSRRPNTSFCFLDIRSPGLGDTAMYLCATSREGGGATDTQYFGPGTRLTVL.

This clone appeared a few times. CDR3 sequence reads: CASRQRLAGARETQYF. CDR3 sequence (DNA): TGTGCCAGCAGACAAAGACTAGCGGGGGCCAGGGAGACCCAGTACTTC. The chain is built from TRBV11-3 and TRBJ2-5; TRBD2 aligns across 12 bases. The V gene's germline CDR1 is SGHNT and CDR2 YENEEA. The CDR3 has 16 residues. V shed 6 bases and J 5 bases; nucleotides not matched to a gene: 10.

In DNA, the CDR3 is TGTGCCAGCAGTGAATTGGGACAGGGACGGGCAGATACGCAGTATTTT. It translates to CASSELGQGRADTQYF. The chain is built from TRBV25-1 and TRBJ2-3, with TRBD1 matching over 9 bases. The germline gives CDR1 MGHDK, CDR2 SYGVNS. CDR3 size: 16 residues. The trim removed 1 base at V and 4 bases at J, leaving 6 bases unmatched.

The chain combines TRBV5-1 with TRBJ2-5; TRBD2 matches 8 bases. CDR1 is SGHRS, CDR2 YFSETQ, per germline. J lost 5 bases, V lost 1 base, and 7 bases had no gene match. The CDR3 has 15 residues. Written as DNA, the CDR3 is TGCGCCAGCAGCTTGCGGGGGGGCTGGCCGGAGACCCAGTACTTC. Translation gives CASSLRGGWPETQYF.

This sequence joins TRBV19 and TRBJ2-2; D possibly corresponds to TRBD2 (6 bases). This CDR3 is 15 amino acids long. CDR1 is LNHDA and CDR2 is SQIVND in the germline V gene (reference sequence). The V and J ends lost 3 bases and 6 bases respectively, with 14 bases between them. The CDR3 spells CASSMAREFAGELFF. The CDR3 DNA follows: TGTGCCAGTAGTATGGCCCGGGAGTTCGCCGGGGAGCTGTTTTTT.

This clone came up a few times. J is TRBJ2-5 and V is TRBV29-1; D call uncertain. Germline V gene data show CDR1 as SQVTM and CDR2 as ANQGSEA. The V gene lost 0 bases and the J gene lost 5 bases, with 16 bases spanning the gap. CDR3 length: 15 amino acids. CDR3 region: CSVEDGNGVTETQYF. CDR3 sequence (DNA): TGCAGCGTTGAAGATGGGAATGGGGTTACTGAGACCCAGTACTTC.

V is TRBV28 and J is TRBJ2-7; 12 positions agree with TRBD2. Germline CDR1 is MDHEN and CDR2 is SYDVKM. J was trimmed by 4 bases and V by 5 bases; bases with no gene match: 3. The CDR3 is 14 amino acids. In DNA, the CDR3 is TGTGCCAGCAGTCGACTAGCGGGAGTTTACGAGCAGTACTTC. Translating it yields CASSRLAGVYEQYF.

The V call is TRBV19, the J call TRBJ2-1; D uncertain. The CDR3 contains 18 residues. Trimming cost V 0 bases and J 3 bases, with 18 bases left between them. Germline V CDR1 and CDR2: LNHDA, SQIVND (reference sequence). CDR3 nucleotides: TGTGCCAGTAGTATAGAGAACTCGGCGTTGGGCGGCTACAATGAGCAGTTCTTC. Its protein is CASSIENSALGGYNEQFF. Supplemented by reference TRBV19 and TRBJ2-1, the full variable domain reads DGGITQSPKYLFRKEGQNVTLSCEQNLNHDAMYWYRQDPGQGLRLIYYSQIVNDFQKGDIAEGYSVSREKKESFPLTVTSAQKNPTAFYLCASSIENSALGGYNEQFFGPGTRLTVL.

This clone was seen only a few times. The chain recombines TRBV6-1 with TRBJ1-4, with D unresolved. Germline assignment: CDR1 MNHNS and CDR2 SASEGT. The CDR3 covers 12 residues. V lost 0 bases to trimming and J lost 11 bases, with 7 bases between them. The CDR3 is CASSEAFVKLFF. CDR3 DNA: TGTGCCAGCAGTGAAGCCTTCGTGAAACTGTTTTTT.

This clone was seen just once. The chain employs TRBV29-1 and TRBJ1-1; D gene uncertain. The CDR3 runs 12 residues. V lost 6 bases, J lost 0 bases, and 8 bases lay in between. From germline, CDR1 is SQVTM and CDR2 ANQGSEA. The CDR3 DNA is TGCAGCGTCACAGTTATGAACACTGAAGCTTTCTTT. Protein: CSVTVMNTEAFF.

V usage is TRBV27 and J usage is TRBJ1-6; no definite D call. Germline assignment: CDR1 MNHEY and CDR2 SMNVEV (reference sequence). The ends were cut back, 2 bases at V and 7 bases at J, with 6 bases in the middle. The CDR3 is 13 amino acids. CDR3 DNA sequence: TGTGCCAGCAGTTTAAATCAGAATTCACCCCTCCACTTT. Residues: CASSLNQNSPLHF.

The V and J genes are TRBV28 and TRBJ1-1; D not resolved. The V gene's germline CDR1 is MDHEN and CDR2 SYDVKM. This CDR3 has 14 residues. V was shortened by 2 bases and J by 0 bases, with 7 bases between the two germline ends. The CDR3 DNA reads as TGTGCCAGCAGTTTAACGGAATTGAACACTGAAGCTTTCTTT. It codes for CASSLTELNTEAFF.

V is TRBV29-1 and J is TRBJ2-7; D call uncertain. Looked up from germline, CDR1 is SQVTM and CDR2 is ANQGSEA. The V end was cut by 7 bases, the J end by 0 bases, with 19 bases between. The CDR3 covers 15 residues. The DNA for the CDR3 is TGCAGCGCCCTGGCCCGCCGGGTGGGCTCCTACGAGCAGTACTTC. Encoded protein: CSALARRVGSYEQYF.

This clone was seen more than once but under ten times. This sequence joins TRBV6-7 and TRBJ2-3; D is possibly TRBD1 (6 bases). TRBV6-7 is given ORF status, its function remaining uncertain. This CDR3 is built from 15 residues. V lost 5 bases and J lost 1, with 13 bases in between. CDR3 loop: CASSELDRRTDTQYF. CDR3 DNA sequence: TGTGCCAGCAGTGAATTAGACAGGCGCACAGATACGCAGTATTTT.

The gene calls are TRBV28 and TRBJ2-7; perhaps TRBD1 as D (6 bases). Looked up from germline, CDR1 is MDHEN and CDR2 is SYDVKM. V lost 5 bases, J lost 0 bases, and 11 bases lay in between. This CDR3 spans 14 amino acids. CDR3 in amino acids: CASSIRGTSYEQYF. For the CDR3, the DNA is TGTGCCAGCAGTATCAGGGGAACCTCCTACGAGCAGTACTTC. Full variable domain (missing parts from reference TRBV28 and TRBJ2-7): DVKVTQSSRYLVKRTGEKVFLECVQDMDHENMFWYRQDPGLGLRLIYFSYDVKMKEKGDIPEGYSVSREKKERFSLILESASTNQTSMYLCASSIRGTSYEQYFGPGTRLTVT.

The chain recombines TRBV7-2 with TRBJ2-6; D call uncertain. In germline, CDR1 is SGHTA, CDR2 FQGNSA. Trimming cost V 3 bases and J 4 bases, with 4 bases left between them. The CDR3 has 13 residues. The CDR3 sequence is CASSFTGANVLTF. The CDR3 nucleotides read TGTGCCAGCAGCTTCACAGGGGCCAACGTCCTGACTTTC.

This sequence joins TRBV15 and TRBJ2-2; the D is unclear. This CDR3 contains 14 residues. The germline gives CDR1 LNHNV, CDR2 YYDKDF (reference sequence). The V and J ends lost 0 bases and 4 bases respectively, with 6 bases between them. CDR3 amino acids: CATSREKGTGELFF. CDR3 nucleotide sequence: TGTGCCACCAGCAGAGAAAAAGGCACCGGGGAGCTGTTTTTT.

The chain has TRBV19 and TRBJ1-1, with D tentatively TRBD1 (5 bases). V gave up 2 bases and J gave up 5 bases, with 15 bases separating them. This CDR3 has 15 residues. CDR1 is LNHDA and CDR2 is SQIVND in the germline V gene (reference sequence). The CDR3 DNA is TGTGCCAGTAGTATACAGGGTATTGGGCGGACTGAAGCTTTCTTT. Its protein is CASSIQGIGRTEAFF.

This clone was picked up one time. The V and J genes are TRBV28 and TRBJ1-6; 8 nucleotides match TRBD1. Germline V gene sequence: CDR1 MDHEN, CDR2 SYDVKM. This CDR3 has 16 residues. V gave up 7 bases and J gave up 1 base; unmatched junction bases: 6. CDR3 region: CASTDDRGSYNSPLHF. In nucleotides, the CDR3 is TGTGCCAGCACAGACGACAGGGGTTCCTATAATTCACCCCTCCACTTT.

By sample fraction, this clone is large. CDR3 sequence (DNA): TGTGCCAGCAGGTGGGGGGCAAACACTGAAGCTTTCTTT. It yields the protein CASRWGANTEAFF. This rearrangement joins TRBV6-8 to TRBJ1-1, with D possibly TRBD1 on 6 matching bases. V was clipped by 6 bases and J by 2 bases, with 10 bases between them. The length of the CDR3 is 13 residues. Germline V gene lookup returns CDR1 MNHGY and CDR2 SAAAGT.

This clone showed up just a few times. The rearrangement uses TRBV9 and TRBJ2-1; D is perhaps TRBD2 (5 bases). V lost 4 bases and J 4 bases, leaving 12 bases between the germline ends. Per the germline V gene, CDR1 is SGDLS and CDR2 is YYNGEE. This CDR3 has 14 amino acids. DNA for the CDR3: TGTGCCAGCAGCTCGCCGGGCGGGTACAATGAGCAGTTCTTC. It yields the protein CASSSPGGYNEQFF.

This clone ranks as medium-sized. The J gene is TRBJ2-2, the V gene TRBV11-3; the match to TRBD2 covers 10 bases. The length of the CDR3 is 18 residues. The ends lost 4 bases at V and 4 bases at J; junction bases unmatched: 12. The germline V gene encodes CDR1 SGHNT and CDR2 YENEEA. CDR3 residues: CASSYNPAGGPGTGELFF. The CDR3 region has the DNA TGTGCCAGCAGCTATAATCCAGCGGGAGGGCCGGGCACCGGGGAGCTGTTTTTT. The full variable domain, its missing parts supplied by reference TRBV11-3 and TRBJ2-2, is EAGVVQSPRYKIIEKKQPVAFWCNPISGHNTLYWYLQNLGQGPELLIRYENEEAVDDSQLPKDRFSAERLKGVDSTLKIQPAELGDSAVYLCASSYNPAGGPGTGELFFGEGSRLTVL.

The chain couples TRBV18 to TRBJ1-3; 7 nucleotides line up with TRBD1. J gave up 0 bases and V 3 bases, and 5 bases lay outside the gene matches. The CDR3 runs 16 residues. Per the germline V gene, CDR1 is KGHSH and CDR2 is LQKENI. The DNA of the CDR3 is TGTGCCAGCTCACCCGGGACAGTCAGCTCTGGAAACACCATATATTTT. Translated, it gives CASSPGTVSSGNTIYF.

The genes are TRBV28 and TRBJ2-1; D gene uncertain. The germline gives CDR1 MDHEN, CDR2 SYDVKM. Trimming took 6 bases from V and 1 from J, leaving 4 bases between them. CDR3 length: 12 residues. CDR3 coding DNA: TGTGCCAGCAGCCAATCCTACAATGAGCAGTTCTTC. Its protein product is CASSQSYNEQFF.

This sequence joins TRBV14 and TRBJ1-1; D may be TRBD1 (5 bases). The length of the CDR3 is 16 residues. Germline V gives CDR1 SGHDN, CDR2 FVKESK. V shed 1 base and J shed 4 bases, with 16 bases lying between them. The CDR3 region is CASSQGTGPWRTEAFF. The DNA of the CDR3 is TGTGCCAGCAGCCAAGGGACGGGACCTTGGCGCACTGAAGCTTTCTTT.